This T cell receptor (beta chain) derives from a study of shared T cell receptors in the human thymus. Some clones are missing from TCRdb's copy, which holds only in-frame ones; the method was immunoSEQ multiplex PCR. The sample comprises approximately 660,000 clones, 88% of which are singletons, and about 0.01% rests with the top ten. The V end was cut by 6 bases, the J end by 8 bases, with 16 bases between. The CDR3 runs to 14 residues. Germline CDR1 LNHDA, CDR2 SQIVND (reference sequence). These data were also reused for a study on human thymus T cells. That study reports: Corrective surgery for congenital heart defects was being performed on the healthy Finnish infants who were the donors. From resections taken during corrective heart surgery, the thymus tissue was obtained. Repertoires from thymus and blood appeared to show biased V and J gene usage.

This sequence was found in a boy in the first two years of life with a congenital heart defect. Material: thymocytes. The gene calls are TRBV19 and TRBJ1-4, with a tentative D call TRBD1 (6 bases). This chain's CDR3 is CASRPQGSGEKLFF. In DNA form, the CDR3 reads TGTGCCAGTAGGCCACAGGGAAGTGGCGAAAAACTGTTTTTT.